This T cell receptor beta chain was recorded in a study of CD8+ T cells in alopecia areata. V was pared by 4 bases and J by 9 bases, with 7 bases between. The CDR3 contains 11 residues. The V gene's germline CDR1 is SGHDN and CDR2 FVKESK. cDNA reverse transcribed from extracted RNA served as the sequencing template. This table comes from immunoSEQ multiplex PCR, and its TCRdb copy is limited to in-frame clones, with some not included. This sample has 130,000 or so clones, with roughly 86% found just once. Noted treatment: oral pan-JAK inhibitor, 5-10 mg twice daily. The origin of this receptor is a human donor with alopecia areata. The chain couples TRBV14 to TRBJ2-1; D may be TRBD1 or TRBD2 (5 bases each). Sequenced here: CD8+ T cells sorted from blood, sampled at week 4, from a patient treated with tofacitinib. The CDR3 loop reads CASSPGTEQFF. The CDR3 DNA sequence: TGTGCCAGCAGCCCCGGGACTGAGCAGTTCTTC.